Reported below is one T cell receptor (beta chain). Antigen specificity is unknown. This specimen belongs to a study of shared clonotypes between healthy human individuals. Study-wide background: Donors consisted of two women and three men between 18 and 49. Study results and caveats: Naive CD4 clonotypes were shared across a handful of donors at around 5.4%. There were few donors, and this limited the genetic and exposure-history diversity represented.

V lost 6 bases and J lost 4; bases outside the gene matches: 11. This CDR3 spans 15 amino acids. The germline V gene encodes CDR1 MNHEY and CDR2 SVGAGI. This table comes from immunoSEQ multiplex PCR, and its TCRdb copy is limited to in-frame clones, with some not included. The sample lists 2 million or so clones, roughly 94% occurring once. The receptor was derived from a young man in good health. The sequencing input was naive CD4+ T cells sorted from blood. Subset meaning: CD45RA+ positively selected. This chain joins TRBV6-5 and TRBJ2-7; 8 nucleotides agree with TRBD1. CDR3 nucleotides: TGTGCCAGCAGAAAAGGGACAGGCGTTTCGTACGAGCAGTACTTC. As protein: CASRKGTGVSYEQYF.